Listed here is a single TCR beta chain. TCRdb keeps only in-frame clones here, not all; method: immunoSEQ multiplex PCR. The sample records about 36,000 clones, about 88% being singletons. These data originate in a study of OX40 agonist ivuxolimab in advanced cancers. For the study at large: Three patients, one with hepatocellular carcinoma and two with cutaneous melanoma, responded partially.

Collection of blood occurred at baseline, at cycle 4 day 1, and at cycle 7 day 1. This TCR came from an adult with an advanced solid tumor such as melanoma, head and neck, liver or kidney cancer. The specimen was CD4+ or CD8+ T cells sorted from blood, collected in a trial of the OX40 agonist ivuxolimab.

The CDR3 region has the DNA TGTGCCAGCAGCCCCCAGGGGAATAGCAATCAGCCCCAGCATTTT. Encoded protein: CASSPQGNSNQPQHF. The rearrangement joins TRBV6-5 to TRBJ1-5; TRBD1 is a possible D gene (6 bases). The germline V gene encodes CDR1 MNHEY and CDR2 SVGAGI. Trimming took 6 bases from V and 0 from J, leaving 12 bases between them. This CDR3 is 15 amino acids long.